This T cell receptor beta chain stems from a study of T-cell memory formation after mild COVID-19. TCRdb re-derived calls from the 5' RACE reads in MiXCR, one entry per CDR3 protein. The sample carries around 320,000 distinct CDR3 sequences, 25% to 30% recorded once. The clonotype was recovered from an adult woman who had mild COVID-19 (a few samples of this study predate the infection). Cell type and time point are not known. Sequenced: PBMCs or a T cell subset sorted from them (not recorded which).

In DNA form, the CDR3 reads TGCAGTGCTAGCCGGCGGGGGGGCGAAGATACGCAGTATTTT. Protein product: CSASRRGGEDTQYF. This chain connects TRBV20-1 to TRBJ2-3, with 9 bases that match TRBD2. Trimming at V came to 3 bases and at J to 5 bases, leaving 6 bases not matched to a gene. Per the germline V gene, CDR1 is DFQATT and CDR2 is SNEGSKA (reference sequence). There are 14 residues in the CDR3.